This TCR beta chain was observed in a study of blood T cells in healthy people across ages. A J-beta primer mix and a sample-barcoded 5' primer were used in a second PCR of about 7 to 12 cycles. TCRdb analysed the 5' RACE reads with MiXCR anew, one entry per CDR3 protein. The table shows roughly 1,700,000 distinct CDR3 sequences, with approximately 28% occurring only once. Findings and limits, study-wide: Per million T cells, TCR beta diversity dropped about linearly as age rose.

The CDR3 is made up of 17 amino acids. The V gene's germline CDR1 is DFQATT and CDR2 SNEGSKA (reference sequence). The V gene lost 2 bases and the J gene lost 4 bases, with 23 bases spanning the gap. Details on this clonotype: The target antigen is unknown.

Sample: blood. The J gene is TRBJ1-2, the V gene TRBV20-1; tentative D call: TRBD1 (5 bases). The source is a woman aged 25 to 45 in good health. The CDR3 nucleotides read TGCAGTGCTAGAAGCCGGGACTCAACCCAAAGCGGCTATGGCTACACCTTC. Its translation is CSARSRDSTQSGYGYTF.